This section outlines one T cell receptor (beta chain) sequence together with its context. Its specificity is not known. The data were obtained in a study of shared clonotypes between healthy human individuals. The wider study: Samples came from a couple of female and a few male donors aged 18 to 49.

Data came from immunoSEQ multiplex PCR; TCRdb stores just in-frame clones and leaves some out. The profile shows about 1.1 million clones, approximately 80% of them singletons. Broader study findings: In general, naive subsets displayed greater estimated richness than memory subsets did.

The CDR3 has 13 residues. V was clipped by 8 bases and J by 6 bases; unmatched bases: 8. The germline V gene encodes CDR1 MNHEY and CDR2 SVGAGI. Sequences were obtained from memory CD4+ T cells from PBMCs. The subset here: CD45RA-negative fraction. This chain joins TRBV6-5 and TRBJ2-7; 9 nucleotides align to TRBD1. The clonotype was recovered from a man aged 18 to 35 in good health. Some clones in this sample may be carry-over from other donors' samples. As DNA, the CDR3 is TGTGCCAGCGGGGACAGGGTTCGGCGCGAGCAGTACTTC. Its translation: CASGDRVRREQYF.